Shown below are 3 T cell receptor beta chains from a single sample sequenced in a study of blood T cell repertoires in COVID-19. The data were produced by immunoSEQ multiplex PCR, yet TCRdb's version contains in-frame clones alone and is incomplete. Among nearly 80,000 clones listed, approximately 80% were seen once. Material: peripheral blood. These receptors came from a man between 60 and 75 years old with active or convalescent COVID-19.

This clone was picked up a small number of times. This chain links TRBV5-6 with TRBJ2-1, with TRBD2 as a possible D gene (6 bases). The V and J ends lost 7 bases and 8 bases respectively, with 19 bases between them. The CDR3 contains 14 residues. In germline, CDR1 is SGHDT, CDR2 YYEEEE. Written as DNA, the CDR3 is TGTGCCAGCGCCTTGGGGGACTTACGATATGAGCAGTTCTTC. Translating gives CASALGDLRYEQFF.

V is TRBV5-1 and J is TRBJ1-2, with 8 positions matching TRBD1. V gave up 0 bases and J gave up 3 bases; unmatched junction bases: 4. CDR3 size: 15 residues. The V gene's germline CDR1 is SGHRS and CDR2 YFSETQ. The CDR3 here is CASSLAAGGYYGYTF. As DNA, the CDR3 is TGCGCCAGCAGCTTGGCGGCAGGGGGCTACTATGGCTACACCTTC.

The chain employs TRBV7-9 and TRBJ2-2; 10 positions agree with TRBD1. V was pared by 6 bases and J by 6 bases, with 7 bases of the junction left unmatched. CDR3 size: 15 residues. CDR1 and CDR2 (germline): SEHNR, FQNEAQ (reference sequence). CDR3 in DNA: TGTGCCAGCAGGGCCGGGACAGGGGATTCCGGGGAGCTGTTTTTT. The encoded protein is CASRAGTGDSGELFF. The full variable domain, in which reference TRBV7-9 and TRBJ2-2 provide the parts outside the CDR3, is DTGVSQNPRHKITKRGQNVTFRCDPISEHNRLYWYRQTLGQGPEFLTYFQNEAQLEKSRLLSDRFSAERPKGSFSTLEIQRTEQGDSAMYLCASRAGTGDSGELFFGEGSRLTVL.